The T cell receptor (beta chain) under discussion was sequenced for a study of shared clonotypes between healthy human individuals. Here immunoSEQ multiplex PCR was the method, and the copy in TCRdb shows in-frame clones only, minus some. The sample has a few million clones; approximately 93% are singletons. The CDR3 runs to 13 residues. The germline gives CDR1 SGHDN, CDR2 FVKESK. V lost 0 bases to trimming and J lost 7 bases; unmatched junction nucleotides: 1. The sample was naive CD4+ T cells from PBMCs. This sample's subset: CD45RA+ positively selected. The receptor's source is a man between 18 and 35 years old in good health. Some clones in this sample may be carry-over from other donors' samples. The chain carries TRBV14 and TRBJ2-5, with 8 bases fitting TRBD2. The CDR3, as DNA: TGTGCCAGCAGCCAAGATCGGGGGGGGACCCAGTACTTC. Its protein is CASSQDRGGTQYF. Looking up the rest from reference TRBV14 and TRBJ2-5 gives the full variable domain: EAGVTQFPSHSVIEKGQTVTLRCDPISGHDNLYWYRRVMGKEIKFLLHFVKESKQDESGMPNNRFLAERTGGTYSTLKVQPAELEDSGVYFCASSQDRGGTQYFGPGTRLLVL.